The entry below gives a single T cell receptor (beta chain) sequence along with its context. These data come from a study of blood T cell repertoires in COVID-19. Overall study context: Researchers got acute and convalescent COVID-19 samples from the United States, Italy and Spain.

The V gene lost 3 bases and the J gene lost 5 bases, with 14 bases spanning the gap. The CDR3 spans 15 residues. In germline, CDR1 is MNHNY, CDR2 SVGAGI (reference sequence). In the authors' methods: Counts of nucleated cells, estimated from reference gene primer amplification, were obtained. The assay was immunoSEQ multiplex PCR, and TCRdb's table has in-frame clones only and misses some. V, J and clone size are those of that table, while D and trimming were read from the DNA. The table lists about 120,000 clones, approximately 87% of them singletons. The sample consisted of peripheral blood. The chain recombines TRBV6-6 with TRBJ1-5; a weak D match, TRBD1 (5 bases). This TCR was recovered from a man between 65 and 85 years old who had recovered from COVID-19. CDR3 sequence reads: CASSYDSQDHQPQHF. The CDR3 coding sequence is TGTGCCAGCAGTTATGACAGCCAAGATCATCAGCCCCAGCATTTT.